This TCR beta chain was captured in a study of a mutant IDH1 vaccine in newly diagnosed glioma. Study context: Once 4-6 weeks had passed after radiotherapy alone, vaccination started, or it started with temozolomide cycles. Visit V13 took place at week 47, and visit V12 happened at week 35. Pretreatment consisted of radiotherapy, temozolomide, or both, with most receiving both.

Findings of the study overall: The vaccine induced immune responses, and these occurred in around 94% of patients.

The CDR3 spans 16 residues. CDR1 is ENHRY and CDR2 is SYGVKD in the germline V gene. V was clipped by 5 bases and J by 0 bases; unmatched bases: 6. With respect to this clone: Its antigen remains unknown.

Time point described: week 47, end of study. Topical imiquimod accompanied each vaccine dose, which consisted of 300 ug of mutant IDH1 20-mer peptide. Only in-frame clones appear in the TCRdb table, and some are missing; sequencing was by immunoSEQ multiplex PCR. The data contain approximately 50,000 clones, roughly 80% of them singletons. The sequence derives from a woman aged 45-59 years with glioma. The source material was PBMCs, sampled from a glioma patient whose treatment included an IDH1 peptide vaccine. V usage is TRBV10-3 and J usage is TRBJ2-3, with 9 positions matching TRBD2. The CDR3 DNA sequence: TGTGCCATCAGTTTTTCCACTAGCGGGAGCACAGATACGCAGTATTTT. Amino acids: CAISFSTSGSTDTQYF.